The 15 T cell receptor beta chains presented below share a single source sample, sequenced in a study of T cell responses to AZD1222 COVID-19 vaccine. Repertoires were generated with immunoSEQ multiplex PCR, while TCRdb's copy carries only in-frame clones and drops some. This table holds some 140,000 clones, more than 80% found once. The input for sequencing was peripheral blood, taken on day 0 of AZD1222 vaccination. The source of these receptors is an adult in good health.

This chain connects TRBV9 to TRBJ2-1; 7 bases fit TRBD2. CDR1 SGDLS and CDR2 YYNGEE come from the germline V gene. CDR3 length equals 15 residues. V dropped 5 bases and J dropped 0; count of bases not matched to a gene: 5. The CDR3 coding sequence is TGTGCCAGCAGTCGGGGAGGGGTCTCCTACAATGAGCAGTTCTTC. It encodes CASSRGGVSYNEQFF.

The chain recombines TRBV6-1 with TRBJ1-3; D is unclear. CDR3 length: 16 amino acids. Trimming stripped 3 bases from V and 0 bases from J, with 12 bases between. Germline V gene sequence: CDR1 MNHNS, CDR2 SASEGT. CDR3 region: CASSERSLSSGNTIYF. The DNA for the CDR3 is TGTGCCAGCAGTGAGAGATCCCTTTCCTCTGGAAACACCATATATTTT.

The chain employs TRBV5-5 and TRBJ1-5, with D perhaps TRBD1 (6 bases). The CDR3 runs to 15 residues. Trimming pared 0 bases from V and 5 bases from J, leaving 12 bases between. CDR1 and CDR2 (germline): SGHKS, YYEKEE (reference sequence). For the CDR3, the DNA is TGTGCCAGCAGCTTGGGCGACAGGACCGATCAGCCCCAGCATTTT. This encodes CASSLGDRTDQPQHF.

V and J are TRBV5-1 and TRBJ1-3; tentative D call: TRBD1 (5 bases). This CDR3 has 15 amino acids. With 5 bases removed from V and 4 bases from J, the gap between germline ends came to 16 bases. CDR1 is SGHRS and CDR2 is YFSETQ in the germline V gene. DNA of the CDR3: TGCGCCAGCAGTTTCAAGGGGCAGGGAGGAAACACCATATATTTT. This sequence encodes CASSFKGQGGNTIYF. The variable domain in full, with the rest retrieved from reference TRBV5-1 and TRBJ1-3, is KAGVTQTPRYLIKTRGQQVTLSCSPISGHRSVSWYQQTPGQGLQFLFEYFSETQRNKGNFPGRFSGRQFSNSRSEMNVSTLELGDSALYLCASSFKGQGGNTIYFGEGSWLTVV.

The gene calls are TRBV7-2 and TRBJ2-1, with 11 bases aligning to TRBD2. The V segment lost 3 bases and the J segment 6 bases; nucleotides outside the gene matches: 4. Germline values: CDR1 SGHTA, CDR2 FQGNSA. The CDR3 is 15 residues long. The CDR3 DNA reads as TGTGCCAGCAGCTTTACTAGCGGGGGTTTCAATGAGCAGTTCTTC. This translates into CASSFTSGGFNEQFF.

The chain employs TRBV15 and TRBJ1-6; D gene unclear. The ends were cut back, 0 bases at V and 6 bases at J, with 9 bases in the middle. Germline V gene sequence: CDR1 LNHNV, CDR2 YYDKDF (reference sequence). The CDR3 contains 15 residues. The CDR3 is CATSRDSQSNSPLHF. The CDR3 region has the DNA TGTGCCACCAGCAGAGATTCGCAGTCTAATTCACCCCTCCACTTT.

This clone appeared a single time. V and J are TRBV28 and TRBJ1-5, with 8 bases fitting TRBD1. The junction had 6 bases not matched to a gene; V was cut back by 6 bases and J by 2 bases. The germline CDR1 and CDR2 sequences are MDHEN and SYDVKM. The CDR3 length is 15 residues. The chain's CDR3 is CASSSTGDGNQPQHF. CDR3 sequence (DNA): TGTGCCAGCAGCTCGACAGGGGACGGCAATCAGCCCCAGCATTTT.

This rearrangement joins TRBV27 to TRBJ2-7; D uncertain. The CDR3 loop spans 16 amino acids. Germline CDR1 is MNHEY and CDR2 is SMNVEV (reference sequence). The ends were cut back, 5 bases at V and 3 bases at J, with 20 bases in the middle. CDR3 sequence (DNA): TGTGCCAGCAGTACTAAATCGGACGGATTAGTCTACGAGCAGTACTTC. Its protein is CASSTKSDGLVYEQYF.

The chain combines TRBV18 with TRBJ2-5; 10 positions agree with TRBD2. The CDR3 extends over 15 amino acids. The J segment lost 3 bases and the V segment lost 1 base, leaving 2 bases of the junction unmatched. CDR1 is KGHSH and CDR2 is LQKENI in the germline V gene. As DNA, the CDR3 is TGTGCCAGCTCACCACGAACTAGCGGGGAAGAGACCCAGTACTTC. Protein sequence: CASSPRTSGEETQYF.

The chain uses TRBV9 and TRBJ1-5; D unclear. Germline lookup yields CDR1 SGDLS and CDR2 YYNGEE. V was trimmed by 4 bases and J by 7 bases, leaving 12 bases between them. This CDR3 is built from 13 residues. In nucleotides, the CDR3 is TGTGCCAGCAGCCCTCAACCTACCCAGCCCCAGCATTTT. Protein product: CASSPQPTQPQHF.

The chain links TRBV7-3 to TRBJ1-1; the match to TRBD1 covers 8 bases. CDR1 is SGHTA and CDR2 is FQGTGA in the germline V gene. After removal of 0 bases from V and 6 bases from J, the junction contained 6 bases not matched to a gene. CDR3 size: 15 residues. CDR3 sequence (DNA): TGTGCCAGCAGCTTAACCGGACAGGGAGGGGCTGAAGCTTTCTTT. The encoded protein is CASSLTGQGGAEAFF.

The chain employs TRBV11-2 and TRBJ2-7, with a weak D call TRBD1 (5 bases). Deletions cut 5 bases from V and 0 bases from J, with 14 bases between. Germline values: CDR1 SGHAT, CDR2 FQNNGV. The CDR3 has 15 residues. The CDR3 DNA sequence: TGTGCCAGCAGCGTCCATACAGGTGACTCCTACGAGCAGTACTTC. Translated: CASSVHTGDSYEQYF.

The rearrangement links TRBV10-3 to TRBJ1-5; D ambiguous. V was shortened by 0 bases and J by 0 bases, with 6 bases between the two germline ends. The germline V gene has CDR1 ENHRY and CDR2 SYGVKD. This CDR3 has 15 residues. CDR3 sequence: CAISESASSNQPQHF. CDR3 coding DNA: TGTGCCATCAGTGAGTCTGCGAGTAGCAATCAGCCCCAGCATTTT.

The chain uses TRBV2 and TRBJ1-2; D ambiguous. The CDR3 consists of 14 residues. Germline V gives CDR1 SNHLY, CDR2 FYNNEI. The V and J ends lost 6 bases and 0 bases respectively, with 11 bases between them. CDR3 DNA: TGTGCCAGCAGCCCCACGGGCGCTAACTATGGCTACACCTTC. The encoded protein is CASSPTGANYGYTF.

The chain combines TRBV12-3 or TRBV12-4 with TRBJ2-3; D is unclear. The ends were cut back, 5 bases at V and 4 bases at J, with 10 bases in the middle. The CDR3 runs to 13 residues. CDR3 protein: CASSLTTPDTQYF. The DNA for the CDR3 is TGTGCCAGCAGTCTGACAACTCCAGATACGCAGTATTTT.